One sample yielded the 4 T cell receptor beta chains listed below, sequenced in a study of regulatory T cells in long-lasting Graves disease. Construction of TCR beta libraries relied on iRepertoire HTBI primers and on Arm-PCR targeting CDR3 regions. MiXCR was run by TCRdb on the multiplex PCR reads, yielding one entry per CDR3 protein. Among approximately 470,000 distinct CDR3 sequences listed, 16% were seen once. Time point specified: newly diagnosed GD, antithyroid drugs for less than 3 months. There was RNA extracted from PBMCs, and the TCR library was made from it. This sample was also put to use in a study of T cells in Graves' hyperthyroidism and ophthalmopathy.

The material sequenced was peripheral blood mononuclear cells (PBMCs), taken at new diagnosis, from a patient treated with antithyroid drugs. Source of these receptors: a man aged 35-49 years with Graves disease.

The gene calls are TRBV20-1 and TRBJ2-1; 9 bases line up with TRBD2. This CDR3 spans 15 amino acids. Germline V gives CDR1 DFQATT, CDR2 SNEGSKA (reference sequence). Trimming removed 3 bases from V and 2 bases from J; junction bases left unmatched: 5. CDR3 region: CSARGLAGPYNEQFF. The CDR3 DNA reads as TGCAGTGCTAGGGGGCTAGCGGGACCCTACAATGAGCAGTTCTTC.

This clonotype was seen a few times. The rearrangement links TRBV24-1 to TRBJ2-5, with D perhaps TRBD1 (5 bases). V was trimmed by 4 bases and J by 7 bases, leaving 18 bases between them. The germline gives CDR1 KGHDR, CDR2 SFDVKD. The CDR3 length is 15 residues. CDR3: CATSDSRQGLGTQYF. The CDR3 DNA reads as TGTGCCACCAGTGACTCTAGGCAGGGTCTGGGGACCCAGTACTTC.

CDR3 sequence: CSPSGYIYGYTF. In DNA, the CDR3 is TGCAGTCCGTCCGGGTATATCTATGGCTACACCTTC. This chain joins TRBV20-1 and TRBJ1-2; D call uncertain. The CDR3 has 12 amino acids. V was trimmed by 8 bases and J by 4 bases, leaving 14 bases between them. Germline-derived CDR1 and CDR2 are DFQATT and SNEGSKA (reference sequence).

This clonotype has a count of ten or more. This chain connects TRBV3-1 to TRBJ2-7; 13 nucleotides match TRBD2. Germline V gives CDR1 LGHDT, CDR2 YNNKEL (reference sequence). The CDR3 runs to 18 residues. With 2 bases clipped from V and 1 base from J, the junction kept 8 bases outside the gene matches. The CDR3 sequence: CASSQFGRGLAGSYEQYF. CDR3 sequence (DNA): TGTGCCAGCAGCCAATTCGGCCGGGGACTAGCGGGATCCTACGAGCAGTACTTC.